This passage covers 25 T cell receptor beta chains from one sample sequenced in a study of blood T cell repertoires in COVID-19. Produced via immunoSEQ multiplex PCR; TCRdb's table is partial and in-frame only. The repertoire holds about 14,000 clones, with less than 90% as singletons. The source material was peripheral blood. The receptors derive from a man between 50 and 59 years old with active COVID-19.

The V and J genes are TRBV27 and TRBJ2-7, with 9 bases fitting TRBD1. Germline V CDR1 and CDR2: MNHEY, SMNVEV (reference sequence). Trimming at V came to 4 bases and at J to 2 bases, leaving 3 bases not matched to a gene. The CDR3 spans 14 residues. The CDR3 DNA reads TGTGCCAGCAGTTCCGGGACAGGGCCCTACGAGCAGTACTTC. Encoded protein: CASSSGTGPYEQYF.

The J gene is TRBJ2-5, the V gene TRBV7-3; D perhaps matches TRBD1 (5 bases). Germline assignment: CDR1 SGHTA and CDR2 FQGTGA. Trimming shortened V by 3 bases and J by 0 bases, and 11 bases separated the two germline ends. The CDR3 runs 15 residues. This CDR3 reads CASSFTGVHQETQYF. As DNA, the CDR3 is TGTGCCAGCAGCTTTACAGGAGTCCACCAAGAGACCCAGTACTTC.

The J gene is TRBJ1-6, the V gene TRBV4-1, with a possible D match to TRBD1 (6 bases). Germline assignment: CDR1 MGHRA and CDR2 YSYEKL. Trimming removed 4 bases from V and 6 bases from J, with 10 bases in between. The CDR3 sequence is 14 residues long. The DNA for the CDR3 is TGCGCCAGCAGCCCGGACAGTATTAATTCACCCCTCCACTTT. Translation gives CASSPDSINSPLHF.

This clone has more than one count but fewer than ten. V and J are TRBV29-1 and TRBJ2-7, with D maybe TRBD1 (5 bases). CDR3 length: 12 residues. Trimming shortened V by 4 bases and J by 5 bases, and 12 bases separated the two germline ends. Germline CDR1 is SQVTM and CDR2 is ANQGSEA. In nucleotides, the CDR3 is TGCAGCGTTGCTTCTCAGGGAAACGAGCAGTACTTC. It translates to CSVASQGNEQYF.

The V gene is TRBV19, the J gene TRBJ2-7, with D tentatively TRBD1 (5 bases). Trimming left V 5 bases short and J 5 bases short, with 7 bases between. The CDR3 is 11 residues long. Germline CDR1 and CDR2: LNHDA and SQIVND (reference sequence). The chain's CDR3 is CASSQGHEQYF. In DNA form, the CDR3 reads TGTGCCAGTAGTCAGGGCCACGAGCAGTACTTC.

V is TRBV10-2 and J is TRBJ1-1; a weak D match, TRBD1 (5 bases). V was trimmed by 1 base and J by 4 bases, leaving 10 bases between them. CDR3 length equals 14 residues. Germline V gene lookup returns CDR1 WSHSY and CDR2 SAAADI. The CDR3 bases are TGCGCCAGCAGTGAGTGGGGCAGGGCCACTGAAGCTTTCTTT. It yields the protein CASSEWGRATEAFF.

The sample holds a few counts of this clone. V gene TRBV4-2 combines with J gene TRBJ2-2; 9 nucleotides agree with TRBD1. Trimming cost V 1 base and J 6 bases; bases outside gene matches: 3. CDR3 length: 15 residues. Germline CDR1 LGHNA, CDR2 YNFKEQ. The CDR3 coding sequence is TGTGCCAGCAGCCAAGGGACAGGGGAGGCCGGGGAGCTGTTTTTT. Protein sequence: CASSQGTGEAGELFF.

The chain links TRBV5-1 to TRBJ2-7; perhaps TRBD1 as D (6 bases). This CDR3 spans 14 amino acids. The V and J ends lost 1 base and 3 bases respectively, with 11 bases between them. Germline CDR1 SGHRS, CDR2 YFSETQ. The CDR3: CASSLRGGDYEQYF. Written as DNA, the CDR3 is TGCGCCAGCAGCTTGCGAGGGGGAGACTACGAGCAGTACTTC. Full variable domain (rest looked up from reference TRBV5-1 and TRBJ2-7): KAGVTQTPRYLIKTRGQQVTLSCSPISGHRSVSWYQQTPGQGLQFLFEYFSETQRNKGNFPGRFSGRQFSNSRSEMNVSTLELGDSALYLCASSLRGGDYEQYFGPGTRLTVT.

The genes are TRBV4-2 and TRBJ2-7; tentative D call: TRBD1 (6 bases). Germline V gives CDR1 LGHNA, CDR2 YNFKEQ. Trimming cost V 0 bases and J 2 bases, with 14 bases left between them. The CDR3 is made up of 16 amino acids. The CDR3 DNA is TGTGCCAGCAGCCAAGAAGGGGGATCGCAAGCCTACGAGCAGTACTTC. It specifies CASSQEGGSQAYEQYF.

This clone was seen a single time. This chain joins TRBV6-5 and TRBJ1-2; tentative D call: TRBD1 (5 bases). V lost 6 bases and J lost 8, with 22 bases in between. The CDR3 totals 15 residues. Germline V lookup: CDR1 MNHEY, CDR2 SVGAGI. The CDR3 protein is CASSTTGIPIRGYTF. As DNA, the CDR3 is TGTGCCAGCAGCACCACAGGTATCCCCATTCGGGGCTACACCTTC.

V usage is TRBV7-9 and J usage is TRBJ2-7, with 9 bases lining up with TRBD1. The CDR3 loop spans 16 amino acids. The germline V gene encodes CDR1 SEHNR and CDR2 FQNEAQ (reference sequence). Losses at the gene ends were 4 bases for V and 2 bases for J; bases not matched to a gene: 9. Written as DNA, the CDR3 is TGTGCCAGCAGCTCGGGACAGGGCCTCCAACCCTACGAGCAGTACTTC. Translating gives CASSSGQGLQPYEQYF.

This clone was recorded once. V is TRBV28 and J is TRBJ1-2; a weak D match, TRBD1 (6 bases). CDR1 and CDR2 from the germline V gene are MDHEN and SYDVKM. The CDR3 runs to 15 residues. V gave up 6 bases and J gave up 2 bases, with 16 bases separating them. CDR3 nucleotides: TGTGCCAGCAGACCTACTGGACAGCCAAACTATGGCTACACCTTC. As protein: CASRPTGQPNYGYTF.

This chain joins TRBV5-1 and TRBJ1-6; 7 bases fit TRBD1. Losses at the gene ends were 3 bases for V and 5 bases for J; bases not matched to a gene: 2. CDR1 is SGHRS and CDR2 is YFSETQ in the germline V gene. The CDR3 sequence is 14 residues long. This CDR3 reads CASSSGTDNSPLHF. The CDR3 DNA is TGCGCCAGCAGCTCCGGGACAGATAATTCACCCCTCCACTTT.

In its sample, this clone was seen a few times. The chain joins TRBV7-9 to TRBJ2-1; D gene uncertain. V lost 3 bases and J 9 bases, leaving 6 bases between the germline ends. This CDR3 region has 11 residues. Germline CDR1 SEHNR, CDR2 FQNEAQ (reference sequence). The DNA of the CDR3 is TGTGCCAGCAGCTTCACAAGTGAGCAGTTCTTC. It codes for CASSFTSEQFF.

The chain couples TRBV19 to TRBJ2-7, with 7 nucleotides matching TRBD2. Germline values: CDR1 LNHDA, CDR2 SQIVND (reference sequence). The CDR3 length is 13 residues. The J segment lost 2 bases and the V segment lost 7 bases, leaving 5 bases of the junction unmatched. DNA for the CDR3: TGTGCCAGTACGGCGGGGGTCCCCTACGAGCAGTACTTC. Translated: CASTAGVPYEQYF.

The chain is built from TRBV7-9 and TRBJ1-1; 7 nucleotides match TRBD1. The CDR3 covers 16 residues. The V segment lost 1 base and the J segment 0 bases; nucleotides outside the gene matches: 5. Per the germline V gene, CDR1 is SEHNR and CDR2 is FQNEAQ (reference sequence). The CDR3 DNA follows: TGTGCCAGCAGCTTAGGATCAGGGGGGATGAACACTGAAGCTTTCTTT. Protein product: CASSLGSGGMNTEAFF.

The chain recombines TRBV24-1 with TRBJ2-3; D might be TRBD2 (5 bases). Germline lookup yields CDR1 KGHDR and CDR2 SFDVKD. CDR3 length: 14 amino acids. Trimming pared 5 bases from V and 5 bases from J, leaving 13 bases between. DNA of the CDR3: TGTGCCACCAGTGCCGGGGAATTGATAGATACGCAGTATTTT. Protein sequence: CATSAGELIDTQYF.

The CDR3 here is CASSQEVAGSNTGELFF. In DNA, the CDR3 is TGTGCCAGCTCCCAGGAGGTAGCGGGGTCGAACACCGGGGAGCTGTTTTTT. The V call is TRBV18, the J call TRBJ2-2; TRBD2 matches 8 bases. The CDR3 consists of 17 residues. V lost 6 bases, J lost 0 bases, and 9 bases stayed unmatched. The germline V gene encodes CDR1 KGHSH and CDR2 LQKENI.

This clone was seen once. The V call is TRBV7-6, the J call TRBJ2-2, with D possibly matching TRBD2 (6 bases). V dropped 3 bases and J dropped 0 bases, with 8 bases sitting between them. The germline V gene has CDR1 SGHVS and CDR2 FNYEAQ. The CDR3 covers 15 residues. CDR3 nucleotides: TGTGCCAGCAGCTTCCGGGACTCGAACACCGGGGAGCTGTTTTTT. Amino acids: CASSFRDSNTGELFF.

The count of this clone is one. The gene calls are TRBV3-1 (or the pseudogene TRBV3-2) and TRBJ2-1, with 10 bases fitting TRBD1. The germline V gene has CDR1 LGHDT and CDR2 YNNKEL (reference sequence). After removal of 3 bases from V and 5 bases from J, the junction contained 7 bases not matched to a gene. The length of the CDR3 is 16 residues. The CDR3 here is CASSQWDRGKDNEQFF. In DNA form, the CDR3 reads TGTGCCAGCAGCCAGTGGGACAGGGGAAAAGACAATGAGCAGTTCTTC.

The chain recombines TRBV11-3 with TRBJ2-7; D is perhaps TRBD2 (5 bases). The CDR3 spans 14 residues. CDR1 and CDR2 from the germline V gene are SGHNT and YENEEA. V lost 0 bases and J lost 6, with 12 bases in between. The CDR3 reads CASSLDTGSPEQYF. CDR3 nucleotides: TGTGCCAGCAGCTTAGATACGGGATCCCCCGAGCAGTACTTC.

V usage is TRBV5-4 and J usage is TRBJ2-7; D gene unclear. This CDR3 region has 13 residues. V lost 4 bases and J lost 0, with 8 bases in between. Germline V gene sequence: CDR1 SGHNT, CDR2 YYREEE (reference sequence). In nucleotides, the CDR3 is TGTGCCAGCAGCGATTACAACTCCTACGAGCAGTACTTC. It specifies CASSDYNSYEQYF.

The chain is built from TRBV6-1 and TRBJ2-7, with TRBD2 matching over 13 bases. Losses at the gene ends were 2 bases for V and 3 bases for J; bases not matched to a gene: 4. CDR3 size: 16 residues. The germline gives CDR1 MNHNS, CDR2 SASEGT. The CDR3 region has the DNA TGTGCCAGCAGTGAACCGGGACTAGCGGGAAGCTACGAGCAGTACTTC. Its translation: CASSEPGLAGSYEQYF.

The chain couples TRBV7-4 to TRBJ2-7; 8 bases are shared with TRBD1. The trim removed 3 bases at V and 2 bases at J, leaving 6 bases unmatched. CDR1 is SGHVT, CDR2 SQSDAQ, per germline. CDR3 length equals 15 residues. CDR3 DNA: TGTGCCAGCAGCTTGGCGGACAGGGAAACCTACGAGCAGTACTTC. This encodes CASSLADRETYEQYF.

This sequence joins TRBV7-9 and TRBJ2-2, with D perhaps matching TRBD2 (6 bases). This CDR3 comprises 16 residues. Per the germline V gene, CDR1 is SEHNR and CDR2 is FQNEAQ (reference sequence). V was clipped by 3 bases and J by 6 bases, with 17 bases between them. This chain's CDR3 is CASSFLAAGRPGELFF. The CDR3 DNA reads as TGTGCCAGCAGCTTTCTTGCGGCAGGGAGGCCCGGGGAGCTGTTTTTT.